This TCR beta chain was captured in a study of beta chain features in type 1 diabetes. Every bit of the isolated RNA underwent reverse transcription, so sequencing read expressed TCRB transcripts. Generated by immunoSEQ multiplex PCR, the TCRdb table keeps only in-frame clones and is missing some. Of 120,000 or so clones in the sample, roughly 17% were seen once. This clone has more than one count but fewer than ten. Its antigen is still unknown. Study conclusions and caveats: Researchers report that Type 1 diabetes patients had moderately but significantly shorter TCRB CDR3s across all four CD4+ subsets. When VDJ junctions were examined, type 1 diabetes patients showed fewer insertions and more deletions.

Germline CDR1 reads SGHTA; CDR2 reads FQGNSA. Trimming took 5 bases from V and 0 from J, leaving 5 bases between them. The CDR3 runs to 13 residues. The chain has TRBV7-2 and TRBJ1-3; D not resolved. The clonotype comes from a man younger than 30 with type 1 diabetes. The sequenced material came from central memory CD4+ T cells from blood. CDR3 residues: CASSADSGNTIYF. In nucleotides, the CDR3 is TGTGCCAGCAGCGCAGACTCTGGAAACACCATATATTTT.